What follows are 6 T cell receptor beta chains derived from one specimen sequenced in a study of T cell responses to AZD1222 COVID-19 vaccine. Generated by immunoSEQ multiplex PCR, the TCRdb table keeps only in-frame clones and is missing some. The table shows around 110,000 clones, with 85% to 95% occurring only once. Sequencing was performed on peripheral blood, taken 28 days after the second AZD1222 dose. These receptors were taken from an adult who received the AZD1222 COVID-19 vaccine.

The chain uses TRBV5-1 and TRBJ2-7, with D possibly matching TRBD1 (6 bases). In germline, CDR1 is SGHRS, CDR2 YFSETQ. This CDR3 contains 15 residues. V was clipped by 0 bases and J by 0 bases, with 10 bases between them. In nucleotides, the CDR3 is TGCGCCAGCAGCTTGGCGGGGACACACTCCTACGAGCAGTACTTC. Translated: CASSLAGTHSYEQYF.

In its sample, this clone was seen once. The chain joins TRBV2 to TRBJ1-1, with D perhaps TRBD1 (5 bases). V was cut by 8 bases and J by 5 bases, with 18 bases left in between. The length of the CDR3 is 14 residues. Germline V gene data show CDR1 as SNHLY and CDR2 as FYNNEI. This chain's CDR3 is CASGSGEFWTEAFF. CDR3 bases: TGTGCCAGCGGCTCGGGGGAATTTTGGACTGAAGCTTTCTTT.

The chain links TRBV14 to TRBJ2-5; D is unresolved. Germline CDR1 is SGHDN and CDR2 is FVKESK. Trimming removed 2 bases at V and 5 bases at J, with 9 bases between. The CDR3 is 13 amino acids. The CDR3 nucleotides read TGTGCCAGCAGCCAATTTTTTCAGGAGACCCAGTACTTC. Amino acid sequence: CASSQFFQETQYF.

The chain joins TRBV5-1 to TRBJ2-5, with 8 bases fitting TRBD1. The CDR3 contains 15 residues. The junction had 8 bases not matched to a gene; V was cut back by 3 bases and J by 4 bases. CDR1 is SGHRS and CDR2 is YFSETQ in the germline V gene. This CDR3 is CASSSGQGGVETQYF. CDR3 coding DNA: TGCGCCAGCAGCTCCGGACAGGGTGGGGTAGAGACCCAGTACTTC.

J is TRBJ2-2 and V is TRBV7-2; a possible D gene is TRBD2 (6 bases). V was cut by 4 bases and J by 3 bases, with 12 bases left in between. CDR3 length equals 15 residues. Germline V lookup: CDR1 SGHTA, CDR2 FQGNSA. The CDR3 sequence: CASSSGGLDTGELFF. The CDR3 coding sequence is TGTGCCAGCAGCTCCGGAGGGCTGGACACCGGGGAGCTGTTTTTT.

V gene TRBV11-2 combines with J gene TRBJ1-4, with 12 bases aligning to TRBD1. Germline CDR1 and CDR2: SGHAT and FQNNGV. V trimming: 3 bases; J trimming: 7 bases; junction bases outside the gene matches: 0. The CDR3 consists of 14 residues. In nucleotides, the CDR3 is TGTGCCAGCAGCTTGGGACAGGGGGCTGAAAAACTGTTTTTT. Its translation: CASSLGQGAEKLFF.